The 32 T cell receptor beta chains presented below share a single source sample, sequenced in a study of blood T cell repertoires in COVID-19. Clones were sequenced by immunoSEQ multiplex PCR, and TCRdb holds only the in-frame ones, with some missing. In the table there are 350,000 to 450,000 clones, 80% to 95% of which are singletons. Material for sequencing was PBMCs or T cells enriched from blood (not recorded which). These receptors all come from a woman between 40 and 55 years old who had been exposed to COVID-19.

This clone was counted once. The J gene is TRBJ1-2, the V gene TRBV11-3; TRBD1 agrees at 7 bases. Unmatched junction bases numbered 1, after V lost 1 base and J lost 2 bases. Germline V gene data show CDR1 as SGHNT and CDR2 as YENEEA. This CDR3 spans 14 amino acids. The CDR3 coding sequence is TGTGCCAGCAGCTTAGCGACAGGGAACTATGGCTACACCTTC. The encoded protein is CASSLATGNYGYTF.

The chain couples TRBV7-3 to TRBJ2-5, with D possibly TRBD1 on 6 matching bases. Germline loops: CDR1 SGHTA, CDR2 FQGTGA. Deletions cut 1 base from V and 5 bases from J, with 14 bases between. This CDR3 comprises 15 residues. Written as DNA, the CDR3 is TGTGCCAGCAGCTTAATGGGCAGGGGTACGGAGACCCAGTACTTC. This gives the protein CASSLMGRGTETQYF.

The genes are TRBV24-1 and TRBJ2-5; 10 bases align to TRBD2. The CDR3 has 18 amino acids. The germline V gene has CDR1 KGHDR and CDR2 SFDVKD. V trimming: 3 bases; J trimming: 4 bases; junction bases outside the gene matches: 13. CDR3 protein: CATSDPTRAGGPGETQYF. CDR3 DNA: TGTGCCACCAGTGATCCAACCCGAGCGGGAGGGCCGGGAGAGACCCAGTACTTC.

The CDR3 loop is CASRLTGGNSPLHF. The CDR3 DNA reads TGTGCCAGCAGACTAACAGGGGGGAATTCACCCCTCCACTTT. This chain joins TRBV6-5 and TRBJ1-6; 8 bases are shared with TRBD1. The CDR3 has 14 residues. J was trimmed by 7 bases and V by 6 bases; bases with no gene match: 5. The germline gives CDR1 MNHEY, CDR2 SVGAGI.

The V gene is TRBV2, the J gene TRBJ2-2; tentative D call: TRBD1 (5 bases). The CDR3 runs 14 residues. CDR1 and CDR2 (germline): SNHLY, FYNNEI. The V end was cut by 8 bases, the J end by 4 bases, with 14 bases between. CDR3 DNA: TGTGCCAGCGAAAATGCTAGGGGCACCGGGGAGCTGTTTTTT. It translates to CASENARGTGELFF.

The chain recombines TRBV7-2 with TRBJ1-6; TRBD1 agrees at 8 bases. This CDR3 is built from 17 residues. Unmatched junction bases numbered 9, after V lost 5 bases and J lost 3 bases. Germline assignment: CDR1 SGHTA and CDR2 FQGNSA. The CDR3 nucleotides read TGTGCCAGCAGCGCCTATACAGGGGGATTCTATAATTCACCCCTCCACTTT. Translated: CASSAYTGGFYNSPLHF.

The chain is built from TRBV7-3 and TRBJ2-5; 10 bases are a match to TRBD2. The CDR3 runs to 14 residues. The germline V gene has CDR1 SGHTA and CDR2 FQGTGA. The J segment lost 4 bases and the V segment lost 6 bases, leaving 5 bases of the junction unmatched. The CDR3 sequence is CASSPAGGRETQYF. The DNA for the CDR3 is TGTGCCAGCAGTCCAGCGGGGGGGCGAGAGACCCAGTACTTC.

The chain carries TRBV27 and TRBJ2-2, with TRBD2 identical over 7 bases. This CDR3 is built from 15 residues. Per germline, CDR1 MNHEY and CDR2 SMNVEV (reference sequence). Losses at the gene ends were 5 bases for V and 6 bases for J; bases not matched to a gene: 9. The chain's CDR3 is CASSRPGGLAGELFF. The CDR3 DNA sequence: TGTGCCAGCAGTAGACCGGGAGGTCTTGCCGGGGAGCTGTTTTTT.

The V gene is TRBV24-1, the J gene TRBJ2-1; TRBD1 is a possible D gene (6 bases). The germline gives CDR1 KGHDR, CDR2 SFDVKD. V was shortened by 3 bases and J by 0 bases, with 14 bases between the two germline ends. The CDR3 has 17 residues. CDR3 residues: CATSDAGDVSSYNEQFF. The CDR3 DNA is TGTGCCACCAGTGATGCAGGGGACGTTAGCTCCTACAATGAGCAGTTCTTC.

V and J are TRBV27 and TRBJ1-2, with 7 bases matching TRBD1. The CDR3 spans 16 residues. In germline, CDR1 is MNHEY, CDR2 SMNVEV (reference sequence). J lost 0 bases, V lost 5 bases, and 9 bases had no gene match. DNA for the CDR3: TGTGCCAGCAGTCCCCCGAAGGGGGCAGCTAACTATGGCTACACCTTC. Translation: CASSPPKGAANYGYTF.

This rearrangement joins TRBV7-2 to TRBJ2-5; 7 bases match TRBD1. CDR1 and CDR2 (germline): SGHTA, FQGNSA. V trimming: 1 base; J trimming: 5 bases; junction bases outside the gene matches: 7. The CDR3 has 15 residues. The CDR3 sequence: CASSLGTGTVETQYF. DNA for the CDR3: TGTGCCAGCAGCTTAGGGACCGGGACAGTGGAGACCCAGTACTTC.

This chain links TRBV30 with TRBJ1-3; tentative D call: TRBD1 (5 bases). CDR1 and CDR2 (germline): GTSNPN, SVGIG (reference sequence). The CDR3 extends over 12 amino acids. The germline V and J ends were trimmed by 7 bases and 15 bases, with 22 bases remaining between them. The CDR3 DNA is TGTGCCTCTTCACTTGGGGCCTCAGAAAGATATTTT. Amino acids: CASSLGASERYF.

The rearrangement joins TRBV11-2 to TRBJ2-7; perhaps TRBD2 as D (6 bases). This CDR3 has 17 residues. The ends were cut back, 0 bases at V and 4 bases at J, with 19 bases in the middle. CDR1 and CDR2 from the germline V gene are SGHAT and FQNNGV. The DNA of the CDR3 is TGTGCCAGCAGCTTAGATCGGGTGGGGGGAGCGGCTTACGAGCAGTACTTC. This gives the protein CASSLDRVGGAAYEQYF.

The chain is built from TRBV6-5 and TRBJ2-3, with D maybe TRBD2 (6 bases). The CDR3 is 15 residues long. Per germline, CDR1 MNHEY and CDR2 SVGAGI. V lost 4 bases and J 4 bases, leaving 15 bases between the germline ends. CDR3 nucleotide sequence: TGTGCCAGCAGTTTAGGGACTCGCAGGTCAGATACGCAGTATTTT. Translating it yields CASSLGTRRSDTQYF.

This chain links TRBV6-6 with TRBJ1-1; D is undetermined. Germline V lookup: CDR1 MNHNY, CDR2 SVGAGI (reference sequence). The V end was cut by 0 bases, the J end by 8 bases, with 13 bases between. The CDR3 contains 14 residues. The CDR3 bases are TGTGCCAGCAGTTACTCCCTATCGGGGTGGGAAGCTTTCTTT. It translates to CASSYSLSGWEAFF.

V and J are TRBV14 and TRBJ2-2; TRBD2 matches at 9 bases. V was clipped by 3 bases and J by 4 bases; unmatched bases: 6. From germline, CDR1 is SGHDN and CDR2 FVKESK. CDR3 size: 16 residues. This chain's CDR3 is CASSQIGGLATGELFF. CDR3 DNA sequence: TGTGCCAGCAGCCAGATAGGGGGACTAGCCACCGGGGAGCTGTTTTTT.

V and J are TRBV7-2 and TRBJ1-3; perhaps TRBD1 as D (5 bases). This CDR3 contains 15 residues. CDR1 SGHTA and CDR2 FQGNSA come from the germline V gene. Deletions cut 1 base from V and 0 bases from J, with 7 bases between. In nucleotides, the CDR3 is TGTGCCAGCAGCTTAGAGGGGTTCTCTGGAAACACCATATATTTT. Its protein is CASSLEGFSGNTIYF. The full variable domain, with the rest looked up from reference TRBV7-2 and TRBJ1-3, is GAGVSQSPSNKVTEKGKDVELRCDPISGHTALYWYRQSLGQGLEFLIYFQGNSAPDKSGLPSDRFSAERTGGSVSTLTIQRTQQEDSAVYLCASSLEGFSGNTIYFGEGSWLTVV.

Remarks on this clone: Other DNA sequences in the sample encode the same CDR3. J is TRBJ1-1 and V is TRBV5-1; D may be TRBD1 (5 bases). The V end was cut by 3 bases, the J end by 0 bases, with 9 bases between. The CDR3 loop spans 14 amino acids. Germline V gene sequence: CDR1 SGHRS, CDR2 YFSETQ. In nucleotides, the CDR3 is TGCGCCAGCAGCTCAGGGCTGATGAACACTGAAGCTTTCTTT. The encoded protein is CASSSGLMNTEAFF. Full variable domain (remainder filled in from reference TRBV5-1 and TRBJ1-1): KAGVTQTPRYLIKTRGQQVTLSCSPISGHRSVSWYQQTPGQGLQFLFEYFSETQRNKGNFPGRFSGRQFSNSRSEMNVSTLELGDSALYLCASSSGLMNTEAFFGQGTRLTVV.

This clone was counted a few times. The CDR3 region is CASSWGTGPYEQYF. The CDR3 nucleotides are TGTGCCAGCAGTTGGGGGACAGGGCCCTACGAGCAGTACTTC. This chain links TRBV27 with TRBJ2-7; 9 bases are a match to TRBD1. This CDR3 is 14 amino acids long. Germline V gene data show CDR1 as MNHEY and CDR2 as SMNVEV (reference sequence). V was clipped by 4 bases and J by 2 bases; unmatched bases: 3.

This chain uses TRBV5-1 with TRBJ1-5; no firm D call. This CDR3 is 14 amino acids long. The V and J ends lost 0 bases and 0 bases respectively, with 4 bases between them. Germline V CDR1 and CDR2: SGHRS, YFSETQ. CDR3 coding DNA: TGCGCCAGCAGCTTGGGACTTAGCAATCAGCCCCAGCATTTT. Translating gives CASSLGLSNQPQHF.

This chain uses TRBV18 with TRBJ1-1; the D gene is possibly TRBD1 (5 bases). The germline V and J ends were trimmed by 0 bases and 5 bases, with 10 bases remaining between them. Per germline, CDR1 KGHSH and CDR2 LQKENI. CDR3 size: 14 residues. The CDR3 DNA reads as TGTGCCAGCTCACCACCCAATACAGGTACTGAAGCTTTCTTT. Its translation is CASSPPNTGTEAFF.

This rearrangement joins TRBV6-4 to TRBJ2-3, with a tentative D call TRBD2 (6 bases). This CDR3 comprises 15 residues. Germline CDR1 and CDR2: MRHNA and SNTAGT. V was trimmed by 6 bases and J by 2 bases, leaving 15 bases between them. For the CDR3, the DNA is TGTGCCAGCAGCTCAACCGGGAGCTACACAGATACGCAGTATTTT. Encoded protein: CASSSTGSYTDTQYF.

The rearrangement links TRBV19 to TRBJ2-6; D remains ambiguous. Germline loops: CDR1 LNHDA, CDR2 SQIVND (reference sequence). This CDR3 spans 15 amino acids. Deletions cut 3 bases from V and 4 bases from J, with 10 bases between. The CDR3 nucleotides read TGTGCCAGTAGTATCTCTAGGTCCGGGGCCAACGTCCTGACTTTC. Amino acids: CASSISRSGANVLTF.

This chain uses TRBV5-4 with TRBJ1-2, with a possible D match to TRBD1 (6 bases). V was shortened by 3 bases and J by 4 bases, with 16 bases between the two germline ends. The CDR3 is made up of 15 amino acids. From germline, CDR1 is SGHNT and CDR2 YYREEE (reference sequence). CDR3 loop: CASSYHEQGPYGYTF. The CDR3 DNA reads as TGTGCCAGCAGCTATCATGAACAGGGCCCCTATGGCTACACCTTC.

The gene calls are TRBV2 and TRBJ1-2, with unresolved D. Germline CDR1 reads SNHLY; CDR2 reads FYNNEI. V was shortened by 5 bases and J by 5 bases, with 18 bases between the two germline ends. The CDR3 has 15 residues. CDR3 region: CASSPQFGNSYGYTF. DNA of the CDR3: TGTGCCAGCAGTCCTCAATTCGGGAATTCTTATGGCTACACCTTC.

V and J are TRBV18 and TRBJ1-2; 7 nucleotides align to TRBD1. Germline V CDR1 and CDR2: KGHSH, LQKENI. The CDR3 covers 17 residues. The J segment lost 5 bases and the V segment lost 1 base, leaving 13 bases of the junction unmatched. CDR3 coding DNA: TGTGCCAGCTCACCACTGAGGGGGCCAGATTTAACGTATGGCTACACCTTC. Translating gives CASSPLRGPDLTYGYTF.

The chain uses TRBV30 and TRBJ2-7; 7 bases are shared with TRBD1. CDR1 and CDR2 from the germline V gene are GTSNPN and SVGIG (reference sequence). Losses at the gene ends were 7 bases for V and 7 bases for J; bases not matched to a gene: 10. This CDR3 spans 12 amino acids. The DNA for the CDR3 is TGTGCCTTCCACTCAGGGGGATGGGAGCAGTACTTC. Protein sequence: CAFHSGGWEQYF.

This chain links TRBV18 with TRBJ2-7; TRBD1 matches at 7 bases. Germline V lookup: CDR1 KGHSH, CDR2 LQKENI. J was trimmed by 1 base and V by 3 bases; bases with no gene match: 6. The CDR3 extends over 15 amino acids. CDR3 nucleotides: TGTGCCAGCTCACCCGGGACAGCTTCTTCCTACGAGCAGTACTTC. Residues: CASSPGTASSYEQYF.

V usage is TRBV15 and J usage is TRBJ2-5, with 7 bases aligning to TRBD2. Germline loops: CDR1 LNHNV, CDR2 YYDKDF (reference sequence). There are 15 residues in the CDR3. Trimming at V came to 0 bases and at J to 3 bases, leaving 4 bases not matched to a gene. The CDR3 protein is CATSRDRGGKETQYF. CDR3 bases: TGTGCCACCAGCAGAGATCGGGGAGGGAAAGAGACCCAGTACTTC.

The V gene is TRBV15, the J gene TRBJ2-7, with D possibly matching TRBD2 (6 bases). V lost 1 base and J 0 bases, leaving 7 bases between the germline ends. Germline assignment: CDR1 LNHNV and CDR2 YYDKDF (reference sequence). CDR3 length: 14 residues. The CDR3 DNA reads as TGTGCCACCAGCAGAGCCGGGAGCTCCTACGAGCAGTACTTC. Its translation: CATSRAGSSYEQYF.

The chain has TRBV11-2 and TRBJ2-1; D not certain. This CDR3 region has 14 residues. Germline V gene lookup returns CDR1 SGHAT and CDR2 FQNNGV. Trimming removed 1 base at V and 5 bases at J, with 9 bases between. CDR3 sequence (DNA): TGTGCCAGCAGCTTAGCCAGTGTGAACAATGAGCAGTTCTTC. The encoded protein is CASSLASVNNEQFF.

The chain combines TRBV10-2 with TRBJ2-7; 7 bases line up with TRBD1. The CDR3 consists of 13 residues. The germline CDR1 and CDR2 sequences are WSHSY and SAAADI. V was clipped by 6 bases and J by 2 bases; unmatched bases: 4. CDR3 residues: CASRDRITYEQYF. Here the CDR3 DNA reads TGCGCCAGCAGGGACAGGATTACCTACGAGCAGTACTTC.